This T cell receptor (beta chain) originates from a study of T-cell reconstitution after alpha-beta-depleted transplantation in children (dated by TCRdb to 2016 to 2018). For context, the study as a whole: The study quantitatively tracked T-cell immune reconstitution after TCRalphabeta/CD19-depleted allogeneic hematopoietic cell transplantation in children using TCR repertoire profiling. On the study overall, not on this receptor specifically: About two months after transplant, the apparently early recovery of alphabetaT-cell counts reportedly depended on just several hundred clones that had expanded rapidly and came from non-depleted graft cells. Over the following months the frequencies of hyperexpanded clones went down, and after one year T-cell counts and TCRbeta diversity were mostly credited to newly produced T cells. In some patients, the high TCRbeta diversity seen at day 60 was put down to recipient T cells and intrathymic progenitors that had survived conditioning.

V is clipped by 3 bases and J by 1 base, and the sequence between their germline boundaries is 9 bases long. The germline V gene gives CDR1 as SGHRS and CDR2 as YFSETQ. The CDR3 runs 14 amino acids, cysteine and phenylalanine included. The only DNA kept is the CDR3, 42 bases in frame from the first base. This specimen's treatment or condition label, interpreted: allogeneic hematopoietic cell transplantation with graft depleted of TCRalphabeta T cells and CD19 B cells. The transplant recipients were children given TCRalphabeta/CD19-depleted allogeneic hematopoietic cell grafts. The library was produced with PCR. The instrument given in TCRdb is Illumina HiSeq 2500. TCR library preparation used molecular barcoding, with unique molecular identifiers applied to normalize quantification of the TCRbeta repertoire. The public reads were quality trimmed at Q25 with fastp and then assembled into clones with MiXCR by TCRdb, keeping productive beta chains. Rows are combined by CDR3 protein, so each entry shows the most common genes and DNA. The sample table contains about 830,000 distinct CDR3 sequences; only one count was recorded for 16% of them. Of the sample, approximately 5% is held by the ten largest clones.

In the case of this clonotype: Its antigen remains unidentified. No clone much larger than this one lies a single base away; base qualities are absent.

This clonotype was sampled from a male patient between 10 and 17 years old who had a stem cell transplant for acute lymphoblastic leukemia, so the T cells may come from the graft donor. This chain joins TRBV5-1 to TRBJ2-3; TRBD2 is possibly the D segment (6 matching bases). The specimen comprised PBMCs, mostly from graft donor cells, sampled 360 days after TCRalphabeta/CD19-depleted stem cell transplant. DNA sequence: TGCGCCAGCAGCTGGGGGGACCGCACAGATACGCAGTATTTT. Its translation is CASSWGDRTDTQYF.